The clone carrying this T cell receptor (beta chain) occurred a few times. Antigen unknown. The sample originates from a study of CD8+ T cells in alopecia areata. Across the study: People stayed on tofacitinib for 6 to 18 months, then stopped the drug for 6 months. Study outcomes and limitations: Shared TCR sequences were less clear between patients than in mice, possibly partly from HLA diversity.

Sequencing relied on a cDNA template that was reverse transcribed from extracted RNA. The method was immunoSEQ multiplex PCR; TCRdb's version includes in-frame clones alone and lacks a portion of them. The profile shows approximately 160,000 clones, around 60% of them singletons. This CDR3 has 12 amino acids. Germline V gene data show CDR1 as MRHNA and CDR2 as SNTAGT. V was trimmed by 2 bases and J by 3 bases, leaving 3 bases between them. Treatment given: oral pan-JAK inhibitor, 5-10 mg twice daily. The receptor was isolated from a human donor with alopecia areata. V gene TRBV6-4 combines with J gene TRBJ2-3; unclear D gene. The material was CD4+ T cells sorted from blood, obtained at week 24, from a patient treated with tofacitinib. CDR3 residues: CASSDRTDTQYF. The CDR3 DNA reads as TGTGCCAGCAGTGACCGTACAGATACGCAGTATTTT.